This TCR beta chain was sequenced during a study of immune heterogeneity within non-small cell lung tumors. Whole-study results and caveats: Identical dominant CDR3 beta clonotypes recurred across a patient's tumor sites, together with site-unique high-frequency clones.

At roughly 600 ng per sample, bulk tumor genomic DNA provided the template. Biopsy collection occurred during surgery, with several far-apart biopsies per primary tumor. Curative surgery was performed on patients who had untreated, newly diagnosed non-small cell lung cancer. CDR1 is KGHDR and CDR2 is SFDVKD in the germline V gene. This CDR3 comprises 16 residues. V shed 0 bases and J shed 0 bases, with 10 bases lying between them. The sample holds many counts of this clonotype. Its antigen is not known. Multiplex PCR relied on 32 V and 13 J primers to amplify TCR beta CDR3. TCRdb analysed the multiplex PCR reads with MiXCR anew, one entry per CDR3 protein. The table records some 14,000 distinct CDR3 sequences, 25% to 35% of them present only once.

The chain joins TRBV24-1 to TRBJ1-1, with D hard to call. Sequencing used lung tumor tissue. This TCR was recovered from a man aged 35 to 55 with non-small cell lung cancer. The CDR3 here is CATSDLRVEMNTEAFF. CDR3 bases: TGTGCCACCAGTGATTTGAGGGTAGAGATGAACACTGAAGCTTTCTTT.